This TCR beta chain appears in the sequencing data of a study of T cells in Graves' hyperthyroidism and ophthalmopathy (dated by TCRdb to between 2018 and 2021). For the study in its entirety: Peripheral blood was collected at initial diagnosis, before any treatment. According to the paper, TCR Vbeta CDR3 sequencing was carried out on over 130 peripheral blood samples, which came from under 50 ophthalmopathy, 80 or so hyperthyroidism and some 17 progressor patients. The 90 to 100 discovery patients were randomly split 7:3 into training and test sets. Prospective prediction of ophthalmopathy was tested in an independent validation cohort consisting of some 20 hyperthyroidism patients and over 15 patients who later progressed to ophthalmopathy. After blood sampling, hyperthyroidism patients were treated with methimazole at a starting dose of 30 mg daily, and ophthalmopathy patients were treated with high-dose intravenous methylprednisolone. To identify TCR V-J signatures that set the groups apart, the researchers used a discovery cohort of 90 to 100 patients, made up of under 50 with Graves' ophthalmopathy and 55 to 65 with stable Graves' hyperthyroidism. In addition, the study compared T-cell repertoires in thyroid tissue and in blood from about 6 Graves' hyperthyroidism patients. On the study overall, not on this receptor specifically: In validation, the model predicted progression to ophthalmopathy a median of about 6.8 months before onset, with about 70% sensitivity and 72.22% specificity. No statistical method was used to fix the sample size in advance, and group allocation was not hidden from the investigators. A 13 V-J signature model separated ophthalmopathy from stable hyperthyroidism, with roughly 88% sensitivity and roughly 84% specificity in cross-validation and 80%/75% in testing. Most expanded thyroid clonotypes (frequency above 0.001) were also detected in blood, a finding suggesting that blood repertoires may reflect thyroid immune responses.

Ophthalmopathy patients had moderately to severely active disease, with a Clinical Activity Score of 3 or more, a NOSPECS grade of 4 or more, and a disease duration of less than 3 months. Exclusion was applied to patients with uncontrolled infections, other autoimmune diseases, pregnancy or lactation. Clinical symptoms, serum thyroxine and TRAb, thyroid ultrasound, and orbital computed tomography formed the basis for the diagnoses. PBMCs were separated from around 9.1 ml of fresh peripheral blood using Ficoll-Paque density gradient centrifugation. Trizol reagent was used to extract total RNA, and RNA quality was then checked on an Agilent 2100 Bioanalyzer. About this clonotype: Its antigen has not been determined. Per-base quality was not reported, and no clone a single base away is much larger than it.

From the cysteine up to the phenylalanine, the CDR3 has a length of 17 residues. Solely the CDR3 DNA is kept, with 51 bases framed from the first base. V lost 7 bases and J lost 2 bases, and the count of bases not matched to a germline gene is 13. The germline V gene supplies CDR1 MNHEY and CDR2 SVGEGT. Amplification of TCR beta CDR3 regions was carried out from RNA transcripts. The first round of RT-PCR for the TCR CDR3 was performed with the HTBI primer set and the Qiagen OneStep RT-PCR kit. Libraries were constructed in a second round of multiplex PCR, after which size selection and purification were performed. Libraries were sequenced paired-end with 100 bp reads on an Illumina HiSeq2000. The paper's data handling went like this. SOAPnuke was used to process the raw data, with reads discarded if the reads contained adapters or uncalled bases, had a mean Phred below 15, or lacked an exact constant-primer or identifier match. High-quality paired reads were merged using COPE v1.2.5, and each unique nucleotide sequence was defined as a clonotype. Clonotypes were aligned to IMGT TRBV, TRBD and TRBJ reference segments using MiTCR v1.1. Analysis was restricted to V-J combinations with a frequency above 0.0001, which covered roughly 99% of repertoires. The TCS score was defined as the ratio of F50 (clonal expansion) to E x V (chaos), calculated using BLOSUM62-based TCRdist between CDR3 peptides within each V-J. Welch's t-statistics and random forest reduced just over 500 V-J features to roughly 13, which were used in a naive Bayes classifier (R e1071). Through fastp at Q25 and MiXCR, TCRdb rebuilt clones from the public reads, retaining in-frame beta chains. Here each entry gathers all rows of one CDR3 protein and keeps the most common genes and DNA. The V and J calls come from TCRdb's annotation, not from the publication. Here the sample has some 360,000 distinct CDR3 sequences; about a sixth occur a single time. The ten largest make up roughly 15% of the sample.

Specimen: blood. The chain is encoded by TRBV6-2 or TRBV6-3 joined to TRBJ2-4; the junction holds 8 bases that match TRBD1. The sequence came from a woman between 40 and 55 years old with Graves' ophthalmopathy. CDR3 loop: CASTSGGTGWTKNIQYF. The DNA sequence is as follows: TGTGCCAGCACCTCAGGGGGGACAGGATGGACCAAAAACATTCAGTACTTC.